The 8 T cell receptor beta chains below were found in one sample sequenced in a study of regulatory T cells in long-lasting Graves disease (dated by TCRdb to about 2021). Reading the label with the study, this specimen's time point is: persistent/refractory GD, antithyroid drugs over 5 years with positive TRAb. For both TCR sequencing and RNA sequencing, RNA was extracted from PBMCs in TRIzol. The protocol used for the library was multiplex PCR. The instrument given in TCRdb is Illumina HiSeq 4000. TCR beta libraries were built with iRepertoire HTBI primers and Arm-PCR amplification of CDR3 regions. TCRdb applied fastp at Q25 and MiXCR to the public reads, then kept only in-frame beta chains. Each record represents a unique CDR3 protein, reported with the most common genes and DNA among its rows. Here the sample has approximately 380,000 distinct CDR3 sequences; around 20% occur a single time. Of the sample, around 20% falls within the top ten clones.

The specimen was peripheral blood mononuclear cells (PBMCs), collected when the disease was refractory, from a patient treated with antithyroid drugs. The receptors originated from a female donor with Graves disease.

The sample holds many counts of this clonotype. V and J are TRBV7-9 and TRBJ1-2; D remains unclear. V was cut by 8 bases and J by 5 bases, with 18 bases left in between. CDR3 size: 14 residues. CDR1 SEHNR and CDR2 FQNEAQ come from the germline V gene (reference sequence). The CDR3, as DNA: TGTGCCAGCCCCTTCCCTACTGAACAATATGGCTACACCTTC. It codes for CASPFPTEQYGYTF.

The chain carries TRBV20-1 and TRBJ2-5; D is possibly TRBD1 (6 bases). The CDR3 spans 14 residues. Trimming shortened V by 5 bases and J by 7 bases, and 20 bases separated the two germline ends. Germline CDR1 reads DFQATT; CDR2 reads SNEGSKA (reference sequence). This chain's CDR3 is CSARDTPGSVTQYF. The CDR3 DNA reads TGCAGTGCTCGGGACACTCCCGGAAGTGTGACCCAGTACTTC.

This clonotype occurred many times. The J gene is TRBJ1-1, the V gene TRBV12-3 or TRBV12-4; TRBD1 agrees at 7 bases. This CDR3 has 14 amino acids. Trimming took 5 bases from V and 1 from J; bases not matched to a gene: 4. This CDR3 is CASSIQGTNTEAFF. The CDR3 DNA reads TGTGCCAGCAGTATACAGGGGACGAACACTGAAGCTTTCTTT.

The chain couples TRBV7-9 to TRBJ2-5; D gene uncertain. V lost 1 base, J lost 2 bases, and 14 bases lay in between. CDR3 length: 16 residues. Germline values: CDR1 SEHNR, CDR2 FQNEAQ (reference sequence). DNA of the CDR3: TGTGCCAGCAGCTTAGAGATGGCAGTCGGTCAAGAGACCCAGTACTTC. This gives the protein CASSLEMAVGQETQYF.

This clonotype was counted only a few times. This chain connects TRBV6-2 or TRBV6-3 to TRBJ2-7; a possible D gene is TRBD1 (6 bases). The CDR3 loop spans 12 amino acids. The V and J ends lost 7 bases and 9 bases respectively, with 16 bases between them. Germline CDR1 reads MNHEY; CDR2 reads SVGEGT. The CDR3 spells CASTPDSSSQYF. CDR3 bases: TGTGCCAGCACCCCGGACAGCTCATCGCAGTACTTC.

The CDR3 DNA follows: TGCAGTGCTAGAGATAGATCTGGCTTGAACCCTTACGAGCAGTACTTC. This translates into CSARDRSGLNPYEQYF. This chain links TRBV20-1 with TRBJ2-7; no reliable D call. Germline CDR1 reads DFQATT; CDR2 reads SNEGSKA (reference sequence). Deletions cut 0 bases from V and 4 bases from J, with 19 bases between. This CDR3 is built from 16 residues.

This clonotype was counted a few times. The chain carries TRBV4-3 and TRBJ1-1; TRBD1 might be the D (6 bases). Germline values: CDR1 LGHNA, CDR2 YSLEER. This CDR3 region has 15 residues. V was pared by 2 bases and J by 2 bases, with 12 bases between. The CDR3 DNA reads as TGCGCCAGCAGCCAAAGTGACAGGTTCAACACTGAAGCTTTCTTT. Residues: CASSQSDRFNTEAFF.

V and J are TRBV25-1 and TRBJ1-4; 10 nucleotides align to TRBD1. This CDR3 is built from 16 residues. The germline V gene encodes CDR1 MGHDK and CDR2 SYGVNS. Trimming took 1 base from V and 10 from J; bases not matched to a gene: 9. The CDR3 nucleotides are TGTGCCAGCAGTGAATTCGGCGGGACAGGGGCGGGAAAACTGTTTTTT. It is translated as CASSEFGGTGAGKLFF.